This is a list of T cell receptor beta chains from one sample in a study of blood T cell repertoires in COVID-19. Profiling relied on immunoSEQ multiplex PCR, and the TCRdb table lists in-frame clones only, not all of them. Of around 300,000 clones listed, about 91% were seen once; the top ten hold 1.5% to 2%. Input material: peripheral blood. The receptors come from a woman in her twenties or thirties with COVID-19, enrolled during active disease. The conserved cysteine and the conserved F or W are not part of the CDR3 here. A D gene is named only where the DNA matches it firmly. Clone sizes are given selectively: once, few, many, or a class where the clone is expanded.

CDR3 protein,clone size,V gene,D gene,J gene
ASSSRQVSSYNEQF,.,TRBV11-2,.,TRBJ2-1
ASSEFSGLYGYT,.,TRBV2,.,TRBJ1-2
ASSQEAGAYNEQF,.,TRBV4-1,TRBD2,TRBJ2-1
ASSYQENTEAF,.,TRBV7-9,.,TRBJ1-1
ASSLAGGYRVTQY,.,TRBV7-6,TRBD2,TRBJ2-5
ASSLIGNTEAF,few,TRBV12-3/TRBV12-4,.,TRBJ1-1
ASSEGQYYEQY,once,TRBV2,TRBD1,TRBJ2-7
ASSMGARSPLH,.,TRBV19,.,TRBJ1-6
ASSRDRSNEKLF,.,TRBV2,TRBD1,TRBJ1-4
ASNDGGGTEAF,.,TRBV6-5,.,TRBJ1-1
ASSNRDRANYGYT,.,TRBV3-1/TRBV3-2,TRBD1,TRBJ1-2
ASSQGDTPGNEQF,.,TRBV4-2,.,TRBJ2-1
ASSEQGAYRSEAF,.,TRBV2,TRBD1,TRBJ1-1
ASSQVRRSNTGELF,.,TRBV3-1/TRBV3-2,.,TRBJ2-2
ASGTLTSGGDQETQY,.,TRBV5-1,TRBD2,TRBJ2-5
AITDSLNTEAF,.,TRBV21-1,.,TRBJ1-1
ASSPGPANQPQH,.,TRBV6-5,.,TRBJ1-5
ATSDGTVYPNYGYT,.,TRBV24-1,.,TRBJ1-2
ASFTGGEMRKPQH,.,TRBV28,TRBD1,TRBJ1-5
ATSKNGGGSPLH,.,TRBV15,.,TRBJ1-6
ATSSGGWQPQH,.,TRBV24-1,.,TRBJ1-5
ASSSSATDYYT,few,TRBV9,.,TRBJ1-2
ASRVAGTDTQY,.,TRBV27,.,TRBJ2-3
ASSYSGGGAGDTQY,.,TRBV6-5,.,TRBJ2-3
ASSHTGQGVGEQF,.,TRBV3-1/TRBV3-2,TRBD1,TRBJ2-1
ASSVEAGPNEKLF,.,TRBV9,.,TRBJ1-4
ASSLVALAGAFGNEQF,.,TRBV7-9,TRBD2,TRBJ2-1
ASSLSWAQPQH,.,TRBV7-2,.,TRBJ1-5
ATSGSAAGVHGYT,.,TRBV24-1,.,TRBJ1-2
SVARNWANEQF,once,TRBV29-1,.,TRBJ2-1